Each of the 12 T cell receptor beta chains below was sequenced from the same sample in a study of T cell repertoires in cytomegalovirus infection (dated by TCRdb to between 2018 and 2021). Sequencing relied on an Illumina HiSeq 1500. The public sequencing data were trimmed at Q25 with fastp and processed into clonotypes with MiXCR by TCRdb, which kept only in-frame beta chains. Each entry is one CDR3 protein sequence, shown with its most common DNA and genes. The sample data list about 160,000 distinct CDR3 sequences, and roughly 21% of these were observed just once. Jointly, the top ten make up under 30% of the sample. No cognate antigen is known for these TCRs. The sample's treatment or condition label, in plain terms: in vitro stimulation with specific CMV peptide epitopes to enrich CMV-specific T cells. The sample consisted of CD8+ T cells from cultured PBMCs, taken from culture after CMV antigen stimulation. These receptors were collected from a human donor in good health (CMV status not recorded). Some clones in this sample may be carry-over from other donors' samples.

This clonotype has just a few counts. The CDR3 region has the DNA TGTGCCAGCAGTCCCGGACAGGGGAGCGATACGCAGTATTTT. Amino acids: CASSPGQGSDTQYF. This sequence joins TRBV7-3 and TRBJ2-3; 9 bases match TRBD1. With 6 bases clipped from V and 6 bases from J, the junction kept 7 bases outside the gene matches. The CDR3 runs to 14 residues. Looked up from germline, CDR1 is SGHTA and CDR2 is FQGTGA.

Only a few counts were recorded for this clonotype. This sequence joins TRBV7-9 and TRBJ2-7; 12 bases align to TRBD1. CDR3 length equals 19 residues. The V gene end was trimmed by 5 bases and the J gene end by 0 bases; junction bases not matched to a gene: 14. Germline loops: CDR1 SEHNR, CDR2 FQNEAQ (reference sequence). CDR3 in DNA: TGTGCCAGCAGCGCCGTCGGGACAGGGGGCCGATTCCCCTCCTACGAGCAGTACTTC. This gives the protein CASSAVGTGGRFPSYEQYF.

This clonotype was detected many times. The rearrangement links TRBV7-9 to TRBJ1-1; 8 bases are shared with TRBD1. The CDR3 totals 14 residues. The trim removed 3 bases at V and 1 base at J, leaving 1 base unmatched. Germline assignment: CDR1 SEHNR and CDR2 FQNEAQ (reference sequence). CDR3 sequence reads: CASSLGTGNTEAFF. In DNA form, the CDR3 reads TGTGCCAGCAGCTTGGGGACAGGGAACACTGAAGCTTTCTTT. The full variable domain, rest sourced from reference TRBV7-9 and TRBJ1-1, is DTGVSQNPRHKITKRGQNVTFRCDPISEHNRLYWYRQTLGQGPEFLTYFQNEAQLEKSRLLSDRFSAERPKGSFSTLEIQRTEQGDSAMYLCASSLGTGNTEAFFGQGTRLTVV.

This clonotype was counted ten times or more. This CDR3 is CASFLDRDSHQDRRSSGNTIYF. In nucleotides, the CDR3 is TGTGCCAGCTTCCTGGACCGAGATTCCCATCAGGACAGGAGGAGCTCTGGAAACACCATATATTTT. V gene TRBV6-2 or TRBV6-3 combines with J gene TRBJ1-3, with 7 bases matching TRBD1. V trimming: 8 bases; J trimming: 0 bases; junction bases outside the gene matches: 28. CDR1 is MNHEY, CDR2 SVGEGT, per germline. The CDR3 contains 22 residues.

The chain couples TRBV12-3 or TRBV12-4 to TRBJ2-5; no reliable D call. The ends were cut back, 4 bases at V and 2 bases at J, with 8 bases in the middle. The length of the CDR3 is 13 residues. CDR3 DNA sequence: TGTGCCAGCAGTTCCCCAGGACAAGAGACCCAGTACTTC. It yields the protein CASSSPGQETQYF.

This chain connects TRBV6-1 to TRBJ2-3, with D possibly matching TRBD2 (7 bases). The V and J ends lost 0 bases and 4 bases respectively, with 17 bases between them. The CDR3 contains 17 residues. The germline V gene has CDR1 MNHNS and CDR2 SASEGT. The CDR3 loop is CASSEAAGARAPDTQYF. DNA of the CDR3: TGTGCCAGCAGTGAAGCCGCGGGGGCGAGAGCTCCAGATACGCAGTATTTT.

The chain combines TRBV7-6 with TRBJ2-1, with TRBD1 matching over 9 bases. CDR3 length: 17 amino acids. After removal of 4 bases from V and 9 bases from J, the junction contained 16 bases not matched to a gene. Germline V gene lookup returns CDR1 SGHVS and CDR2 FNYEAQ. The CDR3 loop reads CASSSPGGQGRYGEQFF. The DNA for the CDR3 is TGTGCCAGCAGCTCCCCAGGAGGACAGGGGCGGTATGGTGAGCAGTTCTTC.

This clonotype was seen only a few times. The V gene is TRBV7-2, the J gene TRBJ2-3; weak D call: TRBD1 (6 bases). The V gene lost 4 bases and the J gene lost 6 bases, with 20 bases spanning the gap. Germline assignment: CDR1 SGHTA and CDR2 FQGNSA. CDR3 length equals 16 residues. Written as DNA, the CDR3 is TGTGCCAGCAGCTCCATCCATGACAGGCTACGCGATACGCAGTATTTT. Encoded protein: CASSSIHDRLRDTQYF.

J is TRBJ1-5 and V is TRBV6-1; 7 bases match TRBD1. The CDR3 is made up of 19 amino acids. V lost 6 bases and J lost 0; bases outside the gene matches: 17. Germline assignment: CDR1 MNHNS and CDR2 SASEGT. The CDR3 DNA reads TGTGCCAGCAGATTCCGAACAGGGGCCGGCCTCCGTAGCAATCAGCCCCAGCATTTT. It specifies CASRFRTGAGLRSNQPQHF.

V gene TRBV7-6 combines with J gene TRBJ1-6; D remains unclear. V was shortened by 5 bases and J by 8 bases, with 22 bases between the two germline ends. The CDR3 sequence is 17 residues long. The germline CDR1 and CDR2 sequences are SGHVS and FNYEAQ. Written as DNA, the CDR3 is TGTGCCAGCAGCCCGGGAGAGGGATCAAACCCGCATTCACCCCTCCACTTT. This gives the protein CASSPGEGSNPHSPLHF.

The rearrangement joins TRBV10-3 to TRBJ1-2; 7 nucleotides align to TRBD1. V trimming: 3 bases; J trimming: 8 bases; junction bases outside the gene matches: 6. The CDR3 contains 13 residues. Germline loops: CDR1 ENHRY, CDR2 SYGVKD. Written as DNA, the CDR3 is TGTGCCATCAGTGAAGGACAGGTTGGCGGCTACACCTTC. Residues: CAISEGQVGGYTF.

This clonotype was observed a few times. V usage is TRBV4-2 and J usage is TRBJ2-1; tentative D call: TRBD2 (7 bases). Germline CDR1 is LGHNA and CDR2 is YNFKEQ. The V gene lost 0 bases and the J gene lost 5 bases, with 14 bases spanning the gap. The CDR3 runs to 16 residues. In DNA, the CDR3 is TGTGCCAGCAGCCAAGATCGGGGGGCTCCCGACAATGAGCAGTTCTTC. Translated, it gives CASSQDRGAPDNEQFF.